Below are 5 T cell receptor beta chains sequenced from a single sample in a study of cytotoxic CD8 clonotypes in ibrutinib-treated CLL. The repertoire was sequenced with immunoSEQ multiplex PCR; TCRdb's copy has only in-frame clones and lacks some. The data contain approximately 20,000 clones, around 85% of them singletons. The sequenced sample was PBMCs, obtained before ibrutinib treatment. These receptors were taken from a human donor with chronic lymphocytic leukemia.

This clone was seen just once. The CDR3 is CASSVSGSPNTGELFF. CDR3 in DNA: TGTGCCAGCAGCGTTTCGGGGAGCCCTAACACCGGGGAGCTGTTTTTT. The rearrangement uses TRBV9 and TRBJ2-2; D might be TRBD2 (5 bases). Germline V gene lookup returns CDR1 SGDLS and CDR2 YYNGEE. The CDR3 consists of 16 residues. Between the trimmed V and J ends, which lost 2 bases and 2 bases, there was a span of 13 bases.

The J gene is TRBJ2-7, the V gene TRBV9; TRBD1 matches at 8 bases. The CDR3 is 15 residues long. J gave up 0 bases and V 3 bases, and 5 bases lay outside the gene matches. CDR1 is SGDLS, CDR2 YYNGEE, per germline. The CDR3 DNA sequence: TGTGCCAGCAGCGCAGGACAGGGCAGCTCCTACGAGCAGTACTTC. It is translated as CASSAGQGSSYEQYF.

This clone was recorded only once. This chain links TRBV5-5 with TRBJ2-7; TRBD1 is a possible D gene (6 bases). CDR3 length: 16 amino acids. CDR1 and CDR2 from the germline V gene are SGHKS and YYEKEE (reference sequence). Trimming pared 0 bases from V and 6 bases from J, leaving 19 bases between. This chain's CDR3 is CASSLAPGATPGEQYF. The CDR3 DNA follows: TGTGCCAGCAGCTTGGCACCAGGGGCAACCCCAGGCGAGCAGTACTTC. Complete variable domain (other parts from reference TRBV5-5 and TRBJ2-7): DAGVTQSPTHLIKTRGQQVTLRCSPISGHKSVSWYQQVLGQGPQFIFQYYEKEERGRGNFPDRFSARQFPNYSSELNVNALLLGDSALYLCASSLAPGATPGEQYFGPGTRLTVT.

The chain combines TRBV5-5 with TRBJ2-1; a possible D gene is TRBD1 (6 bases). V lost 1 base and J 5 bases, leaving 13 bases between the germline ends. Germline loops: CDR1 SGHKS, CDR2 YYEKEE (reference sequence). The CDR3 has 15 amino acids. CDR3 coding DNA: TGTGCCAGCAGCTTGTACTGGGGGCGGAACAATGAGCAGTTCTTC. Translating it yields CASSLYWGRNNEQFF.

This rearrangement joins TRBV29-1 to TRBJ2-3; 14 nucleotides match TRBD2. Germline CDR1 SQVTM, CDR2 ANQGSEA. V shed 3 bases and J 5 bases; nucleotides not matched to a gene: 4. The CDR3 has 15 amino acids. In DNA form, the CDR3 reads TGCAGCGTTGACCGGACTAGCGGGGGGTTAGATACGCAGTATTTT. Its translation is CSVDRTSGGLDTQYF.